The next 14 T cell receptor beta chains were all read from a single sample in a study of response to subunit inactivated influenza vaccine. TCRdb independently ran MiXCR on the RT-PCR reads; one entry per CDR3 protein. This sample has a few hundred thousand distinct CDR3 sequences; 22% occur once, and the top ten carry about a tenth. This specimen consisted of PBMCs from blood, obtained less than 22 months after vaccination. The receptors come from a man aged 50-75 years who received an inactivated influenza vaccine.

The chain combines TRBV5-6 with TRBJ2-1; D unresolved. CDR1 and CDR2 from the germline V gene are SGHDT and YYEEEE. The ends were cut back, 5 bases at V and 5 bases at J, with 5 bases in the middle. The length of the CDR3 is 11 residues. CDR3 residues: CASSNDNEQFF. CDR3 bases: TGTGCCAGCAGTAATGACAATGAGCAGTTCTTC.

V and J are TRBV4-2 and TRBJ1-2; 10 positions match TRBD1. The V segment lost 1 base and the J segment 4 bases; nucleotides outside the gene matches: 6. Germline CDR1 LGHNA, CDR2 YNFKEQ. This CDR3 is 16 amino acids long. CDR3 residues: CASSQAGTGVLYGYTF. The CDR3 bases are TGTGCCAGCAGCCAAGCCGGGACAGGGGTTCTCTATGGCTACACCTTC.

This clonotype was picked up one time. This chain's CDR3 is CATSRGSFDTGELFF. As DNA, the CDR3 is TGTGCCACCAGCAGAGGCAGTTTCGACACCGGGGAGCTGTTTTTT. The chain couples TRBV15 to TRBJ2-2; D gene ambiguous. Germline V gene lookup returns CDR1 LNHNV and CDR2 YYDKDF (reference sequence). V was pared by 1 base and J by 3 bases, with 9 bases between. The CDR3 contains 15 residues. The full variable domain, in which reference TRBV15 and TRBJ2-2 provide the parts outside the CDR3, is DAMVIQNPRYQVTQFGKPVTLSCSQTLNHNVMYWYQQKSSQAPKLLFHYYDKDFNNEADTPDNFQSRRPNTSFCFLDIRSPGLGDTAMYLCATSRGSFDTGELFFGEGSRLTVL.

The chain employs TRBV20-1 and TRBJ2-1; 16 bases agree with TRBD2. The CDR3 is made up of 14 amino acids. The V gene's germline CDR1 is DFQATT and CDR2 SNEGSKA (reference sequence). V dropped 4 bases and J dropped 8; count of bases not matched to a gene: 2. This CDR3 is CSATGTSGRDEQFF. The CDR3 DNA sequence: TGCAGTGCTACCGGGACTAGCGGGAGGGATGAGCAGTTCTTC.

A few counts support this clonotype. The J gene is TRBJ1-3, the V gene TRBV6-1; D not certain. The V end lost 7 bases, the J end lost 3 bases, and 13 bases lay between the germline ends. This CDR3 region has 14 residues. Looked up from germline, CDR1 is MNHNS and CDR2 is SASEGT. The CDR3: CASNQGQSGNTIYF. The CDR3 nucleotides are TGTGCCAGCAACCAAGGGCAGAGTGGAAACACCATATATTTT.

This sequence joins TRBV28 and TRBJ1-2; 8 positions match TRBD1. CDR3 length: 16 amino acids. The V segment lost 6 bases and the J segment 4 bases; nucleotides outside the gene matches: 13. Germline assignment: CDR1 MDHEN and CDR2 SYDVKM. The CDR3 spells CASRSHDWTGSYGYTF. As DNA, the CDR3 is TGTGCCAGCAGAAGTCACGACTGGACAGGGTCCTATGGCTACACCTTC.

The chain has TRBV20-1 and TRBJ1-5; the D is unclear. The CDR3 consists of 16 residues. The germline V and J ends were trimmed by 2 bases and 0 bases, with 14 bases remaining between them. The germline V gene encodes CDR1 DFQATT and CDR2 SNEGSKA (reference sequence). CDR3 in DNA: TGCAGTGCTAGAAATTGGCAGGATTATAGCAATCAGCCCCAGCATTTT. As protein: CSARNWQDYSNQPQHF.

In DNA form, the CDR3 reads TGCAGCTACGAAGGGGGAGTCAATGAGCAGTTCTTC. Protein product: CSYEGGVNEQFF. The chain uses TRBV29-1 and TRBJ2-1; D is possibly TRBD1 (6 bases). The V end was cut by 8 bases, the J end by 6 bases, with 14 bases between. Germline CDR1 reads SQVTM; CDR2 reads ANQGSEA. The length of the CDR3 is 12 residues.

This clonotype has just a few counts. This CDR3 is CASSVRVAGTNTEAFF. The DNA of the CDR3 is TGTGCCAGCAGCGTACGGGTGGCAGGGACGAACACTGAAGCTTTCTTT. The chain has TRBV6-1 and TRBJ1-1; D possibly corresponds to TRBD1 (5 bases). Germline loops: CDR1 MNHNS, CDR2 SASEGT. There are 16 residues in the CDR3. V lost 6 bases and J 1 base, leaving 18 bases between the germline ends.

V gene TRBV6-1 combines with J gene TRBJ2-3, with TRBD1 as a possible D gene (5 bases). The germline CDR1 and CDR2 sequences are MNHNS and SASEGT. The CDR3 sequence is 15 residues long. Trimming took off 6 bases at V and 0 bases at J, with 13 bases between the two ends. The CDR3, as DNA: TGTGCCAGCAGGGAACAGGTTACGAGCACAGATACGCAGTATTTT. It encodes CASREQVTSTDTQYF.

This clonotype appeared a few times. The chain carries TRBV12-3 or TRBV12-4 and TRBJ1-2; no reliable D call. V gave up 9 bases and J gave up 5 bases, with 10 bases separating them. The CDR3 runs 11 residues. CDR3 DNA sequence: TGTGCCAGTGACGGAGGGTATGGCTACACCTTC. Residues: CASDGGYGYTF.

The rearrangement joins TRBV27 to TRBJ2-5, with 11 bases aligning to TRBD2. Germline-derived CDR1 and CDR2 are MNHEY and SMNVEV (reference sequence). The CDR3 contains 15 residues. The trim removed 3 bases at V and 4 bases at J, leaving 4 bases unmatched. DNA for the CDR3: TGTGCCAGCAGTTTTGCGGGGACTAGCGGAGAGACCCAGTACTTC. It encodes CASSFAGTSGETQYF.

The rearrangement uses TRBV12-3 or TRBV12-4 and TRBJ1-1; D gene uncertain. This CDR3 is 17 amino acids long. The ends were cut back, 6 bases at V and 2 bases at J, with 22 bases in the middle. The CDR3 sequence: CASRSVAFRGGNTEAFF. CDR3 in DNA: TGTGCCAGCAGGTCCGTGGCTTTTCGTGGCGGAAACACTGAAGCTTTCTTT.

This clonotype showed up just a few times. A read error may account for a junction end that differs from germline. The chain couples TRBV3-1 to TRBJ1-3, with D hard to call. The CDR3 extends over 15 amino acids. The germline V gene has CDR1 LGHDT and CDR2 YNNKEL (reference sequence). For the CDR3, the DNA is TGTGCCAGCAGCCGGGGTCGGGTCTCTGAAAACACCATATATTTT. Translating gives CASSRGRVSENTIYF.